The 10 T cell receptor beta chains below come from one sample, sequenced in a study of response to subunit inactivated influenza vaccine. TCRdb re-called the RT-PCR reads through MiXCR, storing one row per CDR3 protein. The sample carries 800,000 to 1,000,000 distinct CDR3 sequences, around 20% recorded once. The specimen comprised PBMCs from blood, sampled 5 days after vaccination. The receptors originated from a man aged 45-65 years who received an inactivated influenza vaccine.

The chain recombines TRBV28 with TRBJ2-1; 7 bases fit TRBD2. The V and J ends lost 6 bases and 2 bases, in that order; junction bases with no gene match: 4. The CDR3 totals 14 residues. Germline V gives CDR1 MDHEN, CDR2 SYDVKM. The CDR3 loop reads CASRAAGAYNEQFF. The DNA of the CDR3 is TGTGCCAGCAGGGCGGCGGGGGCCTACAATGAGCAGTTCTTC.

This clonotype has more than one count but fewer than ten. The chain links TRBV20-1 to TRBJ2-3, with 12 bases identical to TRBD2. V trimming: 6 bases; J trimming: 5 bases; junction bases outside the gene matches: 9. In germline, CDR1 is DFQATT, CDR2 SNEGSKA (reference sequence). The length of the CDR3 is 15 residues. CDR3 DNA sequence: TGCAGTGCCCATCCCCTAGCGGGGGGGAAAGATACGCAGTATTTT. It yields the protein CSAHPLAGGKDTQYF.

This clonotype was detected a few times. The chain is built from TRBV2 and TRBJ2-1, with 9 bases identical to TRBD2. This CDR3 comprises 17 residues. V lost 7 bases to trimming and J lost 1 base; unmatched junction nucleotides: 11. CDR1 and CDR2 (germline): SNHLY, FYNNEI. The CDR3 reads CASNSLAGSASYNEQFF. The CDR3, as DNA: TGTGCCAGCAATTCGCTAGCGGGGAGCGCTTCCTACAATGAGCAGTTCTTC. Full variable domain (rest looked up from reference TRBV2 and TRBJ2-1): EPEVTQTPSHQVTQMGQEVILRCVPISNHLYFYWYRQILGQKVEFLVSFYNNEISEKSEIFDDQFSVERPDGSNFTLKIRSTKLEDSAMYFCASNSLAGSASYNEQFFGPGTRLTVL.

The rearrangement uses TRBV6-6 and TRBJ2-5; possibly TRBD2 for D (6 bases). The ends were cut back, 1 base at V and 14 bases at J, with 14 bases in the middle. The CDR3 totals 12 residues. The germline V gene has CDR1 MNHNY and CDR2 SVGAGI (reference sequence). The CDR3 DNA reads TGTGCCAGCAGTTACTTGAGCGGGCCCGCATACTTC. This sequence encodes CASSYLSGPAYF.

This clonotype has at least ten counts. The chain has TRBV20-1 and TRBJ1-1; D is ambiguous. CDR3 length: 13 amino acids. V lost 3 bases to trimming and J lost 6 bases, with 14 bases between them. The V gene's germline CDR1 is DFQATT and CDR2 SNEGSKA (reference sequence). CDR3 DNA sequence: TGCAGTGCTAGGCGGACTGATGAGTCTGAAGCTTTCTTT. Its protein product is CSARRTDESEAFF.

The chain has TRBV6-2 or TRBV6-3 and TRBJ1-5; TRBD1 matches at 10 bases. The length of the CDR3 is 16 residues. Germline V gene sequence: CDR1 MNHEY, CDR2 SVGEGT. With V trimmed by 6 bases and J by 2 bases, 7 bases remained unmatched. CDR3 sequence: CASRSGQGIGNQPQHF. CDR3 nucleotides: TGTGCCAGCAGGTCGGGACAGGGGATAGGCAATCAGCCCCAGCATTTT.

The sample holds a few counts of this clonotype. J is TRBJ2-7 and V is TRBV7-2; 7 nucleotides line up with TRBD1. The V and J ends lost 5 bases and 3 bases, in that order; junction bases with no gene match: 10. This CDR3 comprises 15 residues. CDR1 is SGHTA, CDR2 FQGNSA, per germline. CDR3 amino acids: CASSPTGTSLYEQYF. Written as DNA, the CDR3 is TGTGCCAGCAGCCCGACAGGGACCTCACTCTACGAGCAGTACTTC.

CDR3: CSAHRGHEQYF. CDR3 nucleotide sequence: TGCAGTGCACACAGGGGGCACGAGCAGTACTTC. The gene calls are TRBV20-1 and TRBJ2-7; 9 positions agree with TRBD1. V trimming: 6 bases; J trimming: 5 bases; junction bases outside the gene matches: 2. Germline V gene sequence: CDR1 DFQATT, CDR2 SNEGSKA (reference sequence). CDR3 length equals 11 residues.

This clonotype was seen repeatedly, ten times or more. V is TRBV10-3 and J is TRBJ1-1; D unclear. Per germline, CDR1 ENHRY and CDR2 SYGVKD. Trimming left V 2 bases short and J 2 bases short, with 12 bases between. The CDR3 is made up of 15 amino acids. The CDR3 here is CAISEAVSGNTEAFF. In DNA form, the CDR3 reads TGTGCCATCAGTGAGGCAGTTTCAGGAAACACTGAAGCTTTCTTT.

The chain links TRBV10-3 to TRBJ2-7; 10 bases map to TRBD2. The CDR3 covers 15 residues. CDR1 is ENHRY and CDR2 is SYGVKD in the germline V gene. Trimming removed 6 bases from V and 6 bases from J; junction bases left unmatched: 11. CDR3 nucleotide sequence: TGTGCCATCAGCCCCACGGCAGCGGGAGGGCTCGAGCAGTACTTC. This sequence encodes CAISPTAAGGLEQYF.